This TCR beta chain was observed in a study of blood T cells in healthy people across ages. The authors ran a second PCR of about 7 to 12 cycles using a sample-barcoded 5' primer and a J-beta primer mix. TCRdb ran MiXCR on the 5' RACE reads and lists one entry per CDR3 protein. The table records 920,000 or so distinct CDR3 sequences, less than 50% of them present only once. Study-level results: Both higher diversity and more naive CD4+ cells marked long-lived donors when set against aged donors.

With regard to this clonotype: The antigen is undetermined.

Germline lookup yields CDR1 DFQATT and CDR2 SNEGSKA (reference sequence). The J segment lost 7 bases and the V segment lost 0 bases, leaving 9 bases of the junction unmatched. The CDR3 has 16 residues. The sample comprised blood. The chain has TRBV20-1 and TRBJ2-1, with 10 positions matching TRBD2. This clonotype originated in a woman aged 55-70 years in good health. CDR3 sequence (DNA): TGCAGTGCTAGAGATTTGGGGCTAGCGGGAGTAAATGAGCAGTTCTTC. It is translated as CSARDLGLAGVNEQFF.